These 24 T cell receptor beta chains originate from one sample sequenced in a study of cytotoxic CD8 clonotypes in ibrutinib-treated CLL. TCRdb keeps only in-frame clones here, not all; method: immunoSEQ multiplex PCR. The table includes just over 200,000 clones, about three quarters detected once. Sequencing was performed on PBMCs, taken after 12 months of ibrutinib treatment. The receptors derive from a human donor with chronic lymphocytic leukemia.

The gene calls are TRBV18 and TRBJ1-4, with D possibly matching TRBD1 (5 bases). This CDR3 has 16 residues. Germline V gene lookup returns CDR1 KGHSH and CDR2 LQKENI. V was pared by 3 bases and J by 0 bases, with 11 bases between. The CDR3 sequence: CASSPLTGATNEKLFF. The DNA for the CDR3 is TGTGCCAGCTCACCTCTAACAGGAGCAACTAATGAAAAACTGTTTTTT.

This chain links TRBV9 with TRBJ2-1; 12 nucleotides line up with TRBD2. Germline V gene data show CDR1 as SGDLS and CDR2 as YYNGEE. The CDR3 length is 16 residues. V gave up 0 bases and J gave up 6 bases; unmatched junction bases: 4. The CDR3 nucleotides read TGTGCCAGCAGCGTAGACCCTAGCGGGGGGGCCAATGAGCAGTTCTTC. Encoded protein: CASSVDPSGGANEQFF.

V gene TRBV5-1 combines with J gene TRBJ2-7, with 9 bases fitting TRBD2. Germline V gives CDR1 SGHRS, CDR2 YFSETQ. The CDR3 is 15 amino acids. V trimming: 2 bases; J trimming: 4 bases; junction bases outside the gene matches: 7. The CDR3 loop reads CASSFVGLASYEQYF. The CDR3 DNA follows: TGCGCCAGCAGCTTTGTTGGACTAGCGAGTTACGAGCAGTACTTC.

The rearrangement joins TRBV9 to TRBJ1-3; no firm D call. Trimming took off 3 bases at V and 0 bases at J, with 10 bases between the two ends. The CDR3 has 15 amino acids. Germline lookup yields CDR1 SGDLS and CDR2 YYNGEE. The CDR3 reads CASSADLYSGNTIYF. DNA for the CDR3: TGTGCCAGCAGCGCCGACCTGTACTCTGGAAACACCATATATTTT.

The chain joins TRBV15 to TRBJ1-5; D is uncertain. V shed 1 base and J shed 0 bases, with 4 bases lying between them. This CDR3 has 14 amino acids. Germline CDR1 reads LNHNV; CDR2 reads YYDKDF (reference sequence). CDR3 bases: TGTGCCACCAGCAGAGGGGATAGCAATCAGCCCCAGCATTTT. Translating it yields CATSRGDSNQPQHF.

This clone was detected a few times. The V gene is TRBV9, the J gene TRBJ2-3, with D unclear. The germline gives CDR1 SGDLS, CDR2 YYNGEE. Trimming took 0 bases from V and 1 from J, leaving 3 bases between them. The length of the CDR3 is 13 residues. Here the CDR3 reads CASSVEGTDTQYF. DNA of the CDR3: TGTGCCAGCAGCGTAGAGGGCACAGATACGCAGTATTTT.

The rearrangement joins TRBV4-2 to TRBJ1-3; D uncertain. The germline CDR1 and CDR2 sequences are LGHNA and YNFKEQ. The CDR3 has 16 residues. The V end lost 1 base, the J end lost 5 bases, and 15 bases lay between the germline ends. In DNA form, the CDR3 reads TGTGCCAGCAGCCAAGGAGAAGATCGGGTGAGAAACACCATATATTTT. It encodes CASSQGEDRVRNTIYF.

The V gene is TRBV30, the J gene TRBJ1-2, with a weak D call TRBD1 (6 bases). The CDR3 totals 13 residues. Germline V gene data show CDR1 as GTSNPN and CDR2 as SVGIG (reference sequence). V shed 1 base and J shed 8 bases, with 14 bases lying between them. CDR3 amino acids: CAWSAESGVGYTF. The CDR3 bases are TGTGCCTGGAGTGCGGAGTCAGGGGTGGGCTACACCTTC.

The chain uses TRBV5-1 and TRBJ2-7; the D gene is possibly TRBD2 (5 bases). V lost 0 bases, J lost 3 bases, and 10 bases lay in between. Germline values: CDR1 SGHRS, CDR2 YFSETQ. This CDR3 is 14 amino acids long. This chain's CDR3 is CASSLGPADYEQYF. Here the CDR3 DNA reads TGCGCCAGCAGCTTGGGTCCAGCGGACTACGAGCAGTACTTC.

This chain links TRBV7-9 with TRBJ1-2, with 7 bases that match TRBD1. CDR1 and CDR2 from the germline V gene are SEHNR and FQNEAQ (reference sequence). V dropped 5 bases and J dropped 13; count of bases not matched to a gene: 13. The CDR3 length is 13 residues. The CDR3 DNA sequence: TGTGCCAGCAGCCCCAAGGACAGGCCCGGGGTCACCTTC. Translation: CASSPKDRPGVTF.

A few counts support this clone. V usage is TRBV5-1 and J usage is TRBJ1-6; possible D gene TRBD1, 5 bases. The germline CDR1 and CDR2 sequences are SGHRS and YFSETQ. The V gene lost 4 bases and the J gene lost 8 bases, with 25 bases spanning the gap. The CDR3 is made up of 18 amino acids. The CDR3 spells CASSPKVQQARSDSPLHF. CDR3 DNA sequence: TGCGCCAGCAGCCCCAAAGTGCAACAGGCTAGGTCTGATTCACCCCTCCACTTT.

The chain couples TRBV7-9 to TRBJ2-7, with 9 bases that match TRBD1. The CDR3 is made up of 15 amino acids. V was clipped by 1 base and J by 4 bases; unmatched bases: 5. Germline CDR1 is SEHNR and CDR2 is FQNEAQ (reference sequence). In DNA, the CDR3 is TGTGCCAGCAGCTTAGAGGGACAGGGAATTTACGAGCAGTACTTC. Its translation: CASSLEGQGIYEQYF.

The chain couples TRBV5-1 to TRBJ2-7; no firm D call. The V end lost 2 bases, the J end lost 1 base, and 7 bases lay between the germline ends. The CDR3 length is 13 residues. In germline, CDR1 is SGHRS, CDR2 YFSETQ. CDR3 amino acids: CASSFDSSYEQYF. Written as DNA, the CDR3 is TGCGCCAGCAGCTTTGACTCTTCCTACGAGCAGTACTTC.

The chain joins TRBV30 to TRBJ1-6; the D gene is possibly TRBD1 (6 bases). There are 14 residues in the CDR3. Germline V CDR1 and CDR2: GTSNPN, SVGIG (reference sequence). Trimming took off 2 bases at V and 10 bases at J, with 15 bases between the two ends. The CDR3 coding sequence is TGTGCCTGGAGTATAACGACAGGCGGCTCACCCCTCCACTTT. Amino acid sequence: CAWSITTGGSPLHF.

The gene calls are TRBV12-5 and TRBJ2-1; 12 bases match TRBD2. The CDR3 has 16 residues. V lost 1 base and J lost 4; bases outside the gene matches: 2. The germline V gene has CDR1 LGHNT and CDR2 FRNRAP. For the CDR3, the DNA is TGTGCTAGTGGTTTGGGGGGACTAGCGGGTTACAATGAGCAGTTCTTC. Translating it yields CASGLGGLAGYNEQFF.

The gene calls are TRBV18 and TRBJ1-1; D remains ambiguous. The CDR3 consists of 10 residues. V gave up 7 bases and J gave up 2 bases, with 2 bases separating them. CDR1 is KGHSH, CDR2 LQKENI, per germline. The CDR3 spells CASLNTEAFF. In nucleotides, the CDR3 is TGTGCCAGCTTAAACACTGAAGCTTTCTTT.

The V and J genes are TRBV20-1 and TRBJ2-7; D gene uncertain. Trimming removed 5 bases at V and 7 bases at J, with 12 bases between. This CDR3 contains 11 residues. The germline V gene has CDR1 DFQATT and CDR2 SNEGSKA (reference sequence). The CDR3: CSAHGRKEQYF. CDR3 DNA sequence: TGCAGTGCTCACGGACGTAAAGAGCAGTACTTC.

This chain links TRBV18 with TRBJ2-7; 15 bases match TRBD2. With V trimmed by 5 bases and J by 7 bases, 3 bases remained unmatched. Per the germline V gene, CDR1 is KGHSH and CDR2 is LQKENI. CDR3 length: 14 amino acids. CDR3 loop: CASSSGLAGGEQYF. For the CDR3, the DNA is TGTGCCAGCTCATCGGGACTAGCGGGAGGTGAGCAGTACTTC. The full variable domain, in which reference TRBV18 and TRBJ2-7 provide the parts outside the CDR3, is NAGVMQNPRHLVRRRGQEARLRCSPMKGHSHVYWYRQLPEEGLKFMVYLQKENIIDESGMPKERFSAEFPKEGPSILRIQQVVRGDSAAYFCASSSGLAGGEQYFGPGTRLTVT.

The V gene is TRBV30, the J gene TRBJ1-2, with TRBD1 as a possible D gene (6 bases). Germline V lookup: CDR1 GTSNPN, CDR2 SVGIG (reference sequence). This CDR3 is 13 amino acids long. V lost 4 bases and J 2 bases, leaving 11 bases between the germline ends. The CDR3 nucleotides are TGTGCCTGGACCCGACAGGTGAACTATGGCTACACCTTC. Amino acids: CAWTRQVNYGYTF.

V gene TRBV11-1 combines with J gene TRBJ1-6; D not resolved. V lost 5 bases to trimming and J lost 9 bases, with 11 bases between them. Germline lookup yields CDR1 SGHAT and CDR2 FQDESV (reference sequence). The CDR3 runs 13 residues. The CDR3 nucleotides read TGTGCCAGCAGCGATTTTAGAGGTTCACCCCTCCACTTT. Translation: CASSDFRGSPLHF.

This clone was observed once. The chain has TRBV5-1 and TRBJ2-3, with TRBD1 matching over 7 bases. The CDR3 covers 14 residues. Germline values: CDR1 SGHRS, CDR2 YFSETQ. V was clipped by 6 bases and J by 1 base; unmatched bases: 5. The chain's CDR3 is CASKLQGRTDTQYF. DNA of the CDR3: TGCGCCAGCAAATTACAGGGGCGCACAGATACGCAGTATTTT.

The chain joins TRBV6-1 to TRBJ1-5; perhaps TRBD1 as D (5 bases). The length of the CDR3 is 16 residues. Trimming took off 4 bases at V and 3 bases at J, with 16 bases between the two ends. CDR1 and CDR2 (germline): MNHNS, SASEGT. The CDR3 reads CASSGGGGWNNQPQHF. CDR3 DNA sequence: TGTGCCAGCAGTGGCGGGGGGGGGTGGAACAATCAGCCCCAGCATTTT.

This rearrangement joins TRBV5-1 to TRBJ1-2, with D hard to call. Germline V CDR1 and CDR2: SGHRS, YFSETQ. The CDR3 consists of 14 residues. V was trimmed by 3 bases and J by 5 bases, leaving 14 bases between them. The CDR3 nucleotides read TGCGCCAGCAGCTCGGCGCAAGCCCTATATGGCTACACCTTC. This encodes CASSSAQALYGYTF.

This clone has a single count. Other DNA sequences of this sample code for an identical CDR3. V and J are TRBV6-5 and TRBJ2-7; D is possibly TRBD1 (5 bases). V shed 3 bases and J shed 2 bases, with 8 bases lying between them. The CDR3 consists of 13 residues. The V gene's germline CDR1 is MNHEY and CDR2 SVGAGI. CDR3 sequence: CASSYGRAYEQYF. In nucleotides, the CDR3 is TGTGCCAGCAGTTATGGCAGGGCCTACGAGCAGTACTTC.